The 22 T cell receptor beta chains given below trace back to one sample, sequenced in a study of post-analysis software for immune sequencing data. cDNA libraries of TCR beta carried unique molecular identifiers. TCRdb redid the calling of the PCR reads with MiXCR, one entry per CDR3 protein. Among 450,000 to 700,000 distinct CDR3 sequences listed, around 47% were seen once. Study outcomes and limitations: Controls had lower frequencies than patients of 4 or 5 TRBV segments, which included TRBV5-6, TRBV5-1 and TRBV20-1.

Their target antigens are unknown. The sample taken for sequencing was blood. The receptors here all came from a girl aged 10 to 17 with multiple sclerosis.

About this clonotype itself: The junction differs from germline at one of its ends, possibly a read error. The CDR3 nucleotides read TGCAGTGCGGCAACAGTCTACTATGGCCACACCTTC. Residues: CSAATVYYGHTF. The rearrangement uses TRBV20-1 and TRBJ1-2; no clear D gene. Germline V gene sequence: CDR1 DFQATT, CDR2 SNEGSKA (reference sequence). CDR3 length: 12 amino acids.

This clonotype was observed a single time. The CDR3 here is CASTRLAGSPHEQYF. In DNA, the CDR3 is TGTGCCAGCACCCGACTAGCGGGATCCCCCCACGAGCAGTACTTC. V and J are TRBV13 and TRBJ2-5; 11 bases are a match to TRBD2. The J call could be wrong; TRBJ2-7 is a better fit for the DNA end. The CDR3 contains 15 residues. Per the germline V gene, CDR1 is PRHDT and CDR2 is FYEKMQ (reference sequence).

This chain links TRBV15 with TRBJ2-4; D remains ambiguous. TRBJ2-7 explains the end of the DNA better; the J call may be wrong. Germline V CDR1 and CDR2: LNHNV, YYDKDF (reference sequence). The CDR3 loop spans 13 amino acids. The CDR3 DNA sequence: TGTGCCACCAGCGAGTCCAGAAACCACGAGCAGTACTTC. It is translated as CATSESRNHEQYF.

This clonotype was seen a few times. The chain employs TRBV5-1 and TRBJ1-4, with D hard to call. Trimming pared 0 bases from V and 5 bases from J, leaving 14 bases between. CDR3 length: 16 residues. The germline CDR1 and CDR2 sequences are SGHRS and YFSETQ. Written as DNA, the CDR3 is TGCGCCAGCAGCTTGGAAAGCCAGCCGACGAATGAAAAACTGTTTTTT. Translation: CASSLESQPTNEKLFF. Full variable domain (rest looked up from reference TRBV5-1 and TRBJ1-4): KAGVTQTPRYLIKTRGQQVTLSCSPISGHRSVSWYQQTPGQGLQFLFEYFSETQRNKGNFPGRFSGRQFSNSRSEMNVSTLELGDSALYLCASSLESQPTNEKLFFGSGTQLSVL.

The chain combines TRBV12-3 or TRBV12-4 with TRBJ2-3, with 8 bases that match TRBD2. The CDR3 sequence is 17 residues long. Trimming took 6 bases from V and 2 from J; bases not matched to a gene: 13. CDR3 loop: CASSSTSASAVTDTQYF. The DNA for the CDR3 is TGTGCCAGCAGCTCGACTAGCGCCTCAGCTGTCACAGATACGCAGTATTTT.

The chain links TRBV14 to TRBJ1-2; D is ambiguous. V gave up 8 bases and J gave up 8 bases, with 18 bases separating them. The CDR3 runs 13 residues. Germline-derived CDR1 and CDR2 are SGHDN and FVKESK. The CDR3 spells CASSPGSTIGYTF. In nucleotides, the CDR3 is TGTGCCAGCTCTCCCGGTTCAACTATCGGCTACACCTTC.

This clonotype was picked up a small number of times. The rearrangement uses TRBV5-1 and TRBJ2-6; tentative D call: TRBD1 (5 bases). Per germline, CDR1 SGHRS and CDR2 YFSETQ. Trimming took 4 bases from V and 0 from J, leaving 11 bases between them. CDR3 length: 16 amino acids. The CDR3 sequence is CASSPLTASGANVLTF. In nucleotides, the CDR3 is TGCGCCAGCAGCCCGCTGACAGCCTCTGGGGCCAACGTCCTGACTTTC.

The V and J genes are TRBV20-1 and TRBJ2-7; possibly TRBD2 for D (6 bases). Trimming removed 3 bases from V and 2 bases from J, with 14 bases in between. CDR1 is DFQATT, CDR2 SNEGSKA, per germline (reference sequence). This CDR3 has 14 amino acids. The CDR3 here is CSARASGPPYEQYF. CDR3 nucleotide sequence: TGCAGTGCTAGGGCCAGCGGGCCCCCCTACGAGCAGTACTTC.

The gene calls are TRBV11-2 and TRBJ2-1; D gene unclear. Germline values: CDR1 SGHAT, CDR2 FQNNGV. V shed 5 bases and J shed 9 bases, with 17 bases lying between them. The CDR3 is made up of 14 amino acids. The CDR3 DNA reads TGTGCCAGCAGCCCCCCTGGTCGGCGTGGTGAGCAGTTCTTC. Its protein product is CASSPPGRRGEQFF.

This clonotype was observed a few times. This chain joins TRBV20-1 and TRBJ1-2; TRBD1 is a possible D gene (5 bases). Trimming shortened V by 4 bases and J by 3 bases, and 6 bases separated the two germline ends. This CDR3 region has 11 residues. CDR1 DFQATT and CDR2 SNEGSKA come from the germline V gene (reference sequence). The CDR3 protein is CSAKQDYGYTF. The CDR3 nucleotides are TGCAGTGCTAAACAGGACTATGGCTACACCTTC.

The sample holds a few counts of this clonotype. This chain connects TRBV5-6 to TRBJ2-4; D is unclear. The J call may be incorrect, as the DNA end agrees better with TRBJ2-7. This CDR3 spans 14 amino acids. Germline CDR1 is SGHDT and CDR2 is YYEEEE. CDR3 coding DNA: TGTGCCAGCAGCTTGGGGGATTTTCCCTACGAGCAGTACTTC. Translated: CASSLGDFPYEQYF.

This rearrangement joins TRBV5-1 to TRBJ2-4; D is uncertain. Per germline, CDR1 SGHRS and CDR2 YFSETQ. The CDR3 consists of 14 residues. With 1 base removed from V and 13 bases from J, the gap between germline ends came to 18 bases. This CDR3 is CASSLRQVSGEQYF. The CDR3 coding sequence is TGCGCCAGCAGCTTGAGGCAGGTTTCTGGAGAGCAGTACTTC.

This chain connects TRBV12-3 or TRBV12-4 to TRBJ2-1; 8 bases are shared with TRBD1. With 4 bases clipped from V and 9 bases from J, the junction kept 8 bases outside the gene matches. The CDR3 covers 14 residues. CDR3: CASSSQGVSGEQFF. CDR3 coding DNA: TGTGCCAGCAGTTCACAGGGGGTCTCGGGTGAGCAGTTCTTC.

The J gene is TRBJ1-2, the V gene TRBV12-3 or TRBV12-4; D uncertain. The CDR3 is 12 residues long. The V gene lost 8 bases and the J gene lost 3 bases, with 10 bases spanning the gap. The CDR3 region has the DNA TGTGCCAGCTCGTCCCTAGACTATGGCTACACCTTC. Amino acids: CASSSLDYGYTF.

This clonotype was detected only a few times. This chain connects TRBV5-1 to TRBJ1-5; 7 bases agree with TRBD1. With V trimmed by 7 bases and J by 6 bases, 10 bases remained unmatched. The CDR3 covers 14 residues. Germline CDR1 reads SGHRS; CDR2 reads YFSETQ. The CDR3 DNA reads TGCGCCAGCGGCCCAACAGGGGTAGGTCAGCCCCAGCATTTT. This sequence encodes CASGPTGVGQPQHF.

In this sample, this clonotype turned up a few times. The chain uses TRBV7-6 and TRBJ2-7, with TRBD1 identical over 7 bases. Trimming at V came to 5 bases and at J to 2 bases, leaving 9 bases not matched to a gene. The CDR3 has 15 amino acids. Germline V gene data show CDR1 as SGHVS and CDR2 as FNYEAQ. Here the CDR3 reads CASSPLTGKPYEQYF. In nucleotides, the CDR3 is TGTGCCAGCAGCCCGCTGACAGGGAAGCCCTACGAGCAGTACTTC.

V usage is TRBV4-1 and J usage is TRBJ1-2; TRBD1 matches 7 bases. CDR3 length: 14 amino acids. Germline V gene lookup returns CDR1 MGHRA and CDR2 YSYEKL. With V trimmed by 4 bases and J by 1 base, 3 bases remained unmatched. CDR3 sequence reads: CASSRGQVNYGYTF. The CDR3 nucleotides read TGCGCCAGCAGCCGTGGACAGGTTAACTATGGCTACACCTTC.

This sequence joins TRBV5-1 and TRBJ2-1; D is undetermined. The CDR3 spans 14 residues. Germline lookup yields CDR1 SGHRS and CDR2 YFSETQ. The germline V and J ends were trimmed by 2 bases and 7 bases, with 13 bases remaining between them. CDR3 coding DNA: TGCGCCAGCAGCTTAGCTCCGAGCAGTAATGAGCAGTTCTTC. Translated, it gives CASSLAPSSNEQFF.

For the CDR3, the DNA is TGCGCCAGCAGCCAAGAAGCAGCGAGAGTAACCTACGAGCAGTACTTC. Protein product: CASSQEAARVTYEQYF. The chain links TRBV4-1 to TRBJ2-5; D is uncertain. The DNA end lines up better with TRBJ2-7; the J call may be wrong. Germline V gene data show CDR1 as MGHRA and CDR2 as YSYEKL. The CDR3 sequence is 16 residues long.

This clonotype was counted a few times. The chain employs TRBV6-5 and TRBJ2-1, with 9 nucleotides matching TRBD1. Germline V gene lookup returns CDR1 MNHEY and CDR2 SVGAGI. The CDR3 covers 14 residues. Trimming took 6 bases from V and 7 from J; bases not matched to a gene: 7. Written as DNA, the CDR3 is TGTGCCAGCAGGAAGAACAGGGGGCTGAATGAGCAGTTCTTC. Its protein is CASRKNRGLNEQFF.

The chain employs TRBV24-1 and TRBJ1-5, with 8 nucleotides matching TRBD1. V shed 11 bases and J 0 bases; nucleotides not matched to a gene: 5. This CDR3 region has 14 residues. Germline V gives CDR1 KGHDR, CDR2 SFDVKD. CDR3 loop: CANAGQDSNQPQHF. CDR3 coding DNA: TGTGCCAATGCGGGACAGGATAGCAATCAGCCCCAGCATTTT.

The chain carries TRBV6-5 and TRBJ1-2, with 8 nucleotides matching TRBD1. The CDR3 is made up of 15 amino acids. Unmatched junction bases numbered 8, after V lost 0 bases and J lost 8 bases. Germline CDR1 MNHEY, CDR2 SVGAGI. The CDR3, as DNA: TGTGCCAGCAGTTACTCAGGGACAGGTCCCGGGGGCTACACCTTC. This translates into CASSYSGTGPGGYTF.